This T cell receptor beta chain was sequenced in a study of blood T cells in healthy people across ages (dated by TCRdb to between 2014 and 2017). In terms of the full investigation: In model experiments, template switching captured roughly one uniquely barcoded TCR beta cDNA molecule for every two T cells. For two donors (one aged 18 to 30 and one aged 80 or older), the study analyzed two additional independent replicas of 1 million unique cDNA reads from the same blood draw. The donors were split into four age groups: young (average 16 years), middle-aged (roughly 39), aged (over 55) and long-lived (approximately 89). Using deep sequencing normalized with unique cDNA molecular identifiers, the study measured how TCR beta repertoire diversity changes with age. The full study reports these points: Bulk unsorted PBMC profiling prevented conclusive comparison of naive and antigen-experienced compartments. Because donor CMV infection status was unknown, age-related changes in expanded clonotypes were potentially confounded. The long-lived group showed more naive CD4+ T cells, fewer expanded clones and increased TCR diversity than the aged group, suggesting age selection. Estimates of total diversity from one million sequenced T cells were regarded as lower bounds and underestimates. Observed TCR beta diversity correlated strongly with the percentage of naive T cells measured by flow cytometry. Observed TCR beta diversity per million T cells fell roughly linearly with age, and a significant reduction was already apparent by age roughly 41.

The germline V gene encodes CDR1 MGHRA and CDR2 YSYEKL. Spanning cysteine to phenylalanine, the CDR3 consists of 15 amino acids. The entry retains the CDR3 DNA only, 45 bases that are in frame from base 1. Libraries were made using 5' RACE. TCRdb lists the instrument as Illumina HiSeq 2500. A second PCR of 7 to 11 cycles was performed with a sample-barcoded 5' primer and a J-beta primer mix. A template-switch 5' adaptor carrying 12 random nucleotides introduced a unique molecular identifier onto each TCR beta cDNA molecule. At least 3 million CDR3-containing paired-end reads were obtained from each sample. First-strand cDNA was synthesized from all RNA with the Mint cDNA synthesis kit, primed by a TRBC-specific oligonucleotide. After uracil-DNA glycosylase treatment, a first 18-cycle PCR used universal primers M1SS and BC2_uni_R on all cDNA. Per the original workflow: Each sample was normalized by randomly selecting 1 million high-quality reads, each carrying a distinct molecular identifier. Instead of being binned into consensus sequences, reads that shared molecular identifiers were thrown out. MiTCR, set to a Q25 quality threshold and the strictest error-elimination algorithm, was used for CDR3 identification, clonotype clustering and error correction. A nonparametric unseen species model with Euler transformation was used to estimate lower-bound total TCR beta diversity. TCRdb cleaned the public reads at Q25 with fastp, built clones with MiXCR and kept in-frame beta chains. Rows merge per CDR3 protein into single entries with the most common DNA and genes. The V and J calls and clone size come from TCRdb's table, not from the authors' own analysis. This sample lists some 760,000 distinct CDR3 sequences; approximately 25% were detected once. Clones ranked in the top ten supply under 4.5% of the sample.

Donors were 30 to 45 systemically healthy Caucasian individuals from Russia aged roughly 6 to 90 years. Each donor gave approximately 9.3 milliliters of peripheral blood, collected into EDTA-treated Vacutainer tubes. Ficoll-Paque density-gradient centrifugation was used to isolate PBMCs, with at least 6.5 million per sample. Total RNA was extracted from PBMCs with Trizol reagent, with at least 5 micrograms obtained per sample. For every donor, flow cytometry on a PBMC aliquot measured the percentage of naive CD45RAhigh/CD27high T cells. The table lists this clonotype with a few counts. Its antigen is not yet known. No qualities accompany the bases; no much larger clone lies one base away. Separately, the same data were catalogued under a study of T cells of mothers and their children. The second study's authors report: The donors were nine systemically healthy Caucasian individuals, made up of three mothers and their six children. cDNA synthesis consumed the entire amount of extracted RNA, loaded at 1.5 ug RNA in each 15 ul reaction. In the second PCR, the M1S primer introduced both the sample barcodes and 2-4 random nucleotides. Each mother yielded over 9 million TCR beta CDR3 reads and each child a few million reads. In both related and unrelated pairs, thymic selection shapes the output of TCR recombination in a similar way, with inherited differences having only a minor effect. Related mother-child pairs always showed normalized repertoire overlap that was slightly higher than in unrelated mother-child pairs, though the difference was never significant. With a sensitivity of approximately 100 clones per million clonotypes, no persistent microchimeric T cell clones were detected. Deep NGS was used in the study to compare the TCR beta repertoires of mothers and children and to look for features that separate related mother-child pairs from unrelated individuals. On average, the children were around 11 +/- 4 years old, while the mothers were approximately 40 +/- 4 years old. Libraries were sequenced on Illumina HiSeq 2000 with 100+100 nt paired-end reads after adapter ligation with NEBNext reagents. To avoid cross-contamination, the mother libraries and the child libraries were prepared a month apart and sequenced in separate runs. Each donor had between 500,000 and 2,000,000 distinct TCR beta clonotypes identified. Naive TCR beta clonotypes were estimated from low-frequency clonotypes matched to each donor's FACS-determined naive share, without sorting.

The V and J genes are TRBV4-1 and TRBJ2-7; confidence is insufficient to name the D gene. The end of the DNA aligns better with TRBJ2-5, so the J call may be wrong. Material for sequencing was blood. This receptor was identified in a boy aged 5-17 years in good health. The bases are TGCGCCAGCAGCCAAGATTACGAGTACCAAGAGACCCAGTACTTC. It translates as CASSQDYEYQETQYF.